The 21 T cell receptor beta chains below were found in one sample sequenced in a study of blood T cell repertoires in COVID-19. The table came from immunoSEQ multiplex PCR; TCRdb's copy has only in-frame clones and leaves some out. Of a few hundred thousand clones in the sample, around 89% were seen once. The sequenced sample consisted of PBMCs or T cells enriched from blood (not recorded which). Receptors were obtained from a woman under 30 who had recovered from COVID-19.

V usage is TRBV6-1 and J usage is TRBJ2-7, with D tentatively TRBD1 (5 bases). The ends were cut back, 1 base at V and 2 bases at J, with 6 bases in the middle. The CDR3 consists of 13 residues. CDR1 and CDR2 (germline): MNHNS, SASEGT. CDR3: CASSEGGPYEQYF. The CDR3 bases are TGTGCCAGCAGTGAAGGGGGCCCCTACGAGCAGTACTTC.

The chain employs TRBV5-1 and TRBJ1-2; no firm D call. The germline CDR1 and CDR2 sequences are SGHRS and YFSETQ. V gave up 4 bases and J gave up 4 bases, with 11 bases separating them. This CDR3 is built from 13 residues. CDR3 nucleotides: TGCGCCAGCAGCGACCGGGTCTCCTATGGCTACACCTTC. Translated: CASSDRVSYGYTF.

The J gene is TRBJ1-4, the V gene TRBV28; D perhaps matches TRBD1 (5 bases). This CDR3 spans 14 amino acids. CDR1 is MDHEN and CDR2 is SYDVKM in the germline V gene. Trimming removed 3 bases at V and 7 bases at J, with 12 bases between. For the CDR3, the DNA is TGTGCCAGCAGTTTTTCAGGGCCGTCTGAAAAACTGTTTTTT. Translation gives CASSFSGPSEKLFF. Drawing the rest from reference TRBV28 and TRBJ1-4, the complete variable domain is DVKVTQSSRYLVKRTGEKVFLECVQDMDHENMFWYRQDPGLGLRLIYFSYDVKMKEKGDIPEGYSVSREKKERFSLILESASTNQTSMYLCASSFSGPSEKLFFGSGTQLSVL.

The rearrangement uses TRBV6-5 and TRBJ2-7, with TRBD1 identical over 8 bases. The CDR3 sequence is 16 residues long. V trimming: 0 bases; J trimming: 2 bases; junction bases outside the gene matches: 6. Germline values: CDR1 MNHEY, CDR2 SVGAGI. In DNA form, the CDR3 reads TGTGCCAGCAGTTACTCTCGACAGGGGATTACCTACGAGCAGTACTTC. Residues: CASSYSRQGITYEQYF.

The chain uses TRBV28 and TRBJ2-5, with 8 positions matching TRBD2. Germline values: CDR1 MDHEN, CDR2 SYDVKM. The CDR3 covers 14 residues. Trimming took 2 bases from V and 5 from J; bases not matched to a gene: 4. In DNA, the CDR3 is TGTGCCAGCAGTTTACCGGGACTAGAGGAGACCCAGTACTTC. It specifies CASSLPGLEETQYF.

The chain carries TRBV5-6 and TRBJ1-4; TRBD1 matches 7 bases. Germline CDR1 and CDR2: SGHDT and YYEEEE. Trimming cost V 3 bases and J 8 bases; bases outside gene matches: 7. This CDR3 has 14 amino acids. The CDR3 DNA reads as TGTGCCAGCAGCTCGACAGGGAAGAGCGAAAAACTGTTTTTT. Its protein is CASSSTGKSEKLFF.

The chain employs TRBV3-1 (or the pseudogene TRBV3-2) and TRBJ2-7; no definite D call. V was clipped by 3 bases and J by 3 bases, with 12 bases between them. The germline gives CDR1 LGHDT, CDR2 YNNKEL (reference sequence). The CDR3 consists of 14 residues. The CDR3 region has the DNA TGTGCCAGCAGCCAGTCGTTTACAGTCTACGAGCAGTACTTC. It specifies CASSQSFTVYEQYF.

About this clone: Other nucleotide sequences from this sample produce the same CDR3. The gene calls are TRBV27 and TRBJ1-1, with TRBD1 matching 7 bases. The germline V gene encodes CDR1 MNHEY and CDR2 SMNVEV (reference sequence). After removal of 4 bases from V and 5 bases from J, the junction contained 1 base not matched to a gene. CDR3 size: 12 residues. CDR3 sequence (DNA): TGTGCCAGCAGTTCAGGGGGGACTGAAGCTTTCTTT. It is translated as CASSSGGTEAFF.

The chain uses TRBV3-1 (or the pseudogene TRBV3-2) and TRBJ1-2; no clear D. Trimming took off 4 bases at V and 4 bases at J, with 10 bases between the two ends. Germline V gives CDR1 LGHDT, CDR2 YNNKEL (reference sequence). CDR3 length: 13 amino acids. The CDR3 protein is CASSPDSSYGYTF. The CDR3 DNA reads TGTGCCAGCAGCCCGGACTCATCCTATGGCTACACCTTC.

V gene TRBV9 combines with J gene TRBJ1-1; the match to TRBD1 covers 9 bases. The trim removed 5 bases at V and 4 bases at J, leaving 6 bases unmatched. This CDR3 contains 14 residues. The germline V gene has CDR1 SGDLS and CDR2 YYNGEE. The CDR3 is CASREIQGATEAFF. The DNA for the CDR3 is TGTGCCAGCAGAGAGATACAGGGGGCCACTGAAGCTTTCTTT. The variable domain in full, with the rest retrieved from reference TRBV9 and TRBJ1-1, is DSGVTQTPKHLITATGQRVTLRCSPRSGDLSVYWYQQSLDQGLQFLIQYYNGEERAKGNILERFSAQQFPDLHSELNLSSLELGDSALYFCASREIQGATEAFFGQGTRLTVV.

This chain links TRBV6-5 with TRBJ1-5; D is unclear. V was clipped by 5 bases and J by 2 bases, with 7 bases between them. The germline CDR1 and CDR2 sequences are MNHEY and SVGAGI. The CDR3 runs 13 residues. Here the CDR3 DNA reads TGTGCCAGCAGTCTCACAGGCAATCAGCCCCAGCATTTT. Translated: CASSLTGNQPQHF.

The CDR3 DNA reads TGTGCCACCCAGGACTTTGGGGGGGATAATGAAAAACTGTTTTTT. It codes for CATQDFGGDNEKLFF. The rearrangement joins TRBV28 to TRBJ1-4, with D perhaps matching TRBD1 (5 bases). The germline CDR1 and CDR2 sequences are MDHEN and SYDVKM. Trimming shortened V by 10 bases and J by 4 bases, and 19 bases separated the two germline ends. The CDR3 extends over 15 amino acids.

V usage is TRBV25-1 and J usage is TRBJ1-1, with D tentatively TRBD1 (5 bases). V shed 3 bases and J shed 5 bases, with 10 bases lying between them. CDR1 and CDR2 (germline): MGHDK, SYGVNS. The CDR3 extends over 13 amino acids. CDR3 DNA: TGTGCCAGCAGTGAGGCTAAGGGGACTGAAGCTTTCTTT. This codes for CASSEAKGTEAFF.

The genes are TRBV19 and TRBJ1-2, with 8 bases matching TRBD1. Germline assignment: CDR1 LNHDA and CDR2 SQIVND (reference sequence). V dropped 7 bases and J dropped 6; count of bases not matched to a gene: 7. This CDR3 contains 13 residues. This chain's CDR3 is CASNSQGAHGYTF. In DNA form, the CDR3 reads TGTGCCAGTAATTCCCAGGGGGCACATGGCTACACCTTC. The entire variable domain, with the rest obtained from reference TRBV19 and TRBJ1-2, is as follows: DGGITQSPKYLFRKEGQNVTLSCEQNLNHDAMYWYRQDPGQGLRLIYYSQIVNDFQKGDIAEGYSVSREKKESFPLTVTSAQKNPTAFYLCASNSQGAHGYTFGSGTRLTVV.

This clone was detected only once. This rearrangement joins TRBV30 to TRBJ1-1, with 8 bases matching TRBD1. V shed 3 bases and J 3 bases; nucleotides not matched to a gene: 6. This CDR3 has 14 residues. Germline V gene lookup returns CDR1 GTSNPN and CDR2 SVGIG (reference sequence). Here the CDR3 DNA reads TGTGCCTGGAGGGTGCAGGGGGCCTACACTGAAGCTTTCTTT. Translation gives CAWRVQGAYTEAFF.

V usage is TRBV2 and J usage is TRBJ2-1, with D maybe TRBD2 (7 bases). This CDR3 comprises 15 residues. Looked up from germline, CDR1 is SNHLY and CDR2 is FYNNEI. Between the trimmed V and J ends, which lost 9 bases and 4 bases, there was a span of 19 bases. The CDR3 protein is CASPRGASGYNEQFF. The DNA of the CDR3 is TGTGCCAGTCCCCGGGGGGCTAGCGGTTACAATGAGCAGTTCTTC.

This chain joins TRBV5-6 and TRBJ1-2; D might be TRBD1 (5 bases). The V gene's germline CDR1 is SGHDT and CDR2 YYEEEE. Trimming shortened V by 1 base and J by 6 bases, and 19 bases separated the two germline ends. The CDR3 length is 16 residues. The CDR3 loop reads CASSLFFSGVGNGYTF. Written as DNA, the CDR3 is TGTGCCAGCAGCTTGTTTTTCTCGGGGGTCGGGAATGGCTACACCTTC. Together with reference TRBV5-6 and TRBJ1-2, the CDR3 gives the full variable domain: DAGVTQSPTHLIKTRGQQVTLRCSPKSGHDTVSWYQQALGQGPQFIFQYYEEEERQRGNFPDRFSGHQFPNYSSELNVNALLLGDSALYLCASSLFFSGVGNGYTFGSGTRLTVV.

This clone was seen a single time. J is TRBJ1-5 and V is TRBV7-9; 7 bases are shared with TRBD1. This CDR3 is 17 amino acids long. CDR1 is SEHNR, CDR2 FQNEAQ, per germline (reference sequence). The V segment lost 6 bases and the J segment 3 bases; nucleotides outside the gene matches: 14. DNA for the CDR3: TGTGCCAGCAGTCGCCAGGGGGAGCGTTGGAACAATCAGCCCCAGCATTTT. It codes for CASSRQGERWNNQPQHF.

As DNA, the CDR3 is TGCGCCAGCAGCTCCCTGGAGGGGGCTAATTCACCCCTCCACTTT. Translated: CASSSLEGANSPLHF. J is TRBJ1-6 and V is TRBV5-1, with 7 bases identical to TRBD1. The CDR3 covers 15 residues. The ends lost 3 bases at V and 6 bases at J; junction bases unmatched: 6. Germline assignment: CDR1 SGHRS and CDR2 YFSETQ.

This clone has just one count. The chain employs TRBV28 and TRBJ1-5, with unresolved D. With 5 bases removed from V and 2 bases from J, the gap between germline ends came to 10 bases. Germline loops: CDR1 MDHEN, CDR2 SYDVKM. This CDR3 is 14 amino acids long. The CDR3 DNA follows: TGTGCCAGCAGTCCGGCCGGGGGCAATCAGCCCCAGCATTTT. Translation: CASSPAGGNQPQHF.

V is TRBV7-9 and J is TRBJ1-2; D gene uncertain. Germline lookup yields CDR1 SEHNR and CDR2 FQNEAQ (reference sequence). This CDR3 spans 13 amino acids. Trimming shortened V by 5 bases and J by 0 bases, and 7 bases separated the two germline ends. The CDR3: CASSPFTNYGYTF. In nucleotides, the CDR3 is TGTGCCAGCAGCCCGTTTACTAACTATGGCTACACCTTC.